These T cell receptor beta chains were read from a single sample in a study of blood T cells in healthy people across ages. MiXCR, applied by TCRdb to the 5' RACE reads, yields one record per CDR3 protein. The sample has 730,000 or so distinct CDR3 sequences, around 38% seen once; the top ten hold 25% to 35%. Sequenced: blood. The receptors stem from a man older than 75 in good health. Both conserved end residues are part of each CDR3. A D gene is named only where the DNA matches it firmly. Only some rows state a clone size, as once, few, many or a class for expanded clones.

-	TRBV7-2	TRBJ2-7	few	CASSLGTTRGSEQYF	TGTGCCAGCAGCTTAGGAACGACTAGGGGTTCCGAGCAGTACTTC
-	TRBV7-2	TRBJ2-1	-	CASSLPQPRDNEQFF	TGTGCCAGCAGCTTACCACAGCCCCGGGACAATGAGCAGTTCTTC
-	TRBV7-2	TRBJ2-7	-	CASSPRVDEQYF	TGTGCCAGCAGCCCTCGGGTTGACGAGCAGTACTTC
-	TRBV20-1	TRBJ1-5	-	CSARWTDPGSNQPQHF	TGCAGTGCTAGATGGACCGATCCTGGAAGCAATCAGCCCCAGCATTTT
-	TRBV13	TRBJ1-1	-	CASSFMQGLAFF	TGTGCCAGCAGCTTTATGCAGGGGCTGGCTTTCTTT
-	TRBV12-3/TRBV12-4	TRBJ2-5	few	CASSFLGGKSQETQYF	TGTGCCAGCAGTTTCCTTGGCGGGAAGAGCCAAGAGACCCAGTACTTC
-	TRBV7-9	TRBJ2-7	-	CASSLETAYEQYF	TGTGCCAGCAGCTTAGAGACAGCCTACGAGCAGTACTTC
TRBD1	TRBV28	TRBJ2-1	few	CASSLAVAGGGEQFF	TGTGCCAGCAGTTTAGCGGTGGCAGGGGGCGGTGAGCAGTTCTTC
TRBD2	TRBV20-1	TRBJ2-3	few	CSARATGLAVDTQYF	TGCAGTGCTAGAGCAACAGGACTAGCGGTAGATACGCAGTATTTT
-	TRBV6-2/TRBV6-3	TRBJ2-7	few	CASSKRGARNHEQYF	TGTGCCAGCAGCAAGAGAGGGGCCCGCAACCACGAGCAGTACTTC
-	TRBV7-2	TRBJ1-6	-	CASSLAGRGNSPLHF	TGTGCCAGCAGCTTAGCGGGGCGGGGTAATTCACCCCTCCACTTT